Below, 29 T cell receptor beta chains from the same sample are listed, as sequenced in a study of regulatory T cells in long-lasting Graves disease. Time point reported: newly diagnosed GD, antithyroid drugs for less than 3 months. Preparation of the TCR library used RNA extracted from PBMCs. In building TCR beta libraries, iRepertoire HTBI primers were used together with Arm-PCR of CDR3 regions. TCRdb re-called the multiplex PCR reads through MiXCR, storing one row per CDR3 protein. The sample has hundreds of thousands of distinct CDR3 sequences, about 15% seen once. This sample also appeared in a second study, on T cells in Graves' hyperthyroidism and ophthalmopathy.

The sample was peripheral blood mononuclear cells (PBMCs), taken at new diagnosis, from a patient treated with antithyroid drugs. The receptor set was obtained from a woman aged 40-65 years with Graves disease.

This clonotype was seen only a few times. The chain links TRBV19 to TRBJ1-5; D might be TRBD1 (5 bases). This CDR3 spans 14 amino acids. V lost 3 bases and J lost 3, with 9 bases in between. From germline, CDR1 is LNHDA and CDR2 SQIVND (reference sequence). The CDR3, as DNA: TGTGCCAGTAGTATTCAGGGAAACAATCAGCCCCAGCATTTT. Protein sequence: CASSIQGNNQPQHF.

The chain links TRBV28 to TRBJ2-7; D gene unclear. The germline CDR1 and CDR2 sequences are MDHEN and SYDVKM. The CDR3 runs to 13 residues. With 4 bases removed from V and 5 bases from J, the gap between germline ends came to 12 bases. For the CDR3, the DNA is TGTGCCAGCAGTTCCCTACATTATAACGAGCAGTACTTC. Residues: CASSSLHYNEQYF.

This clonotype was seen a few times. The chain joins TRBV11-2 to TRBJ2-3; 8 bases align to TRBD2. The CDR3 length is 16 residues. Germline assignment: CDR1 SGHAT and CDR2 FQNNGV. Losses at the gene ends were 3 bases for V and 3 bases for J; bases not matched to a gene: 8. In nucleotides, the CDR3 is TGTGCCAGCAGCTTGGGGCTGTTAGCGGGGACAGATACGCAGTATTTT. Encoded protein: CASSLGLLAGTDTQYF.

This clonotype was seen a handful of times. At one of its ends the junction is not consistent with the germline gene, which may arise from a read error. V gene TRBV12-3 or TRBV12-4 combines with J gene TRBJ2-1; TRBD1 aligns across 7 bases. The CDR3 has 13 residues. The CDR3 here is CVSSLDRVNEQFF. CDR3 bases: TGTGTCAGCAGTCTCGACAGGGTAAATGAGCAGTTCTTC.

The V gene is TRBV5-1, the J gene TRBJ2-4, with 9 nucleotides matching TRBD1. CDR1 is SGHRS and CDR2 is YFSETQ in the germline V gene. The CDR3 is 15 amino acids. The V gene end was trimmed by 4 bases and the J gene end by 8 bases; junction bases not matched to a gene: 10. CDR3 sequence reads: CASSPRQGVEDIQYF. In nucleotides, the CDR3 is TGCGCCAGCAGCCCAAGACAGGGGGTGGAGGACATTCAGTACTTC. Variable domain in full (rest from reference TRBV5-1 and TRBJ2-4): KAGVTQTPRYLIKTRGQQVTLSCSPISGHRSVSWYQQTPGQGLQFLFEYFSETQRNKGNFPGRFSGRQFSNSRSEMNVSTLELGDSALYLCASSPRQGVEDIQYFGAGTRLSVL.

CDR3 protein: CASSLGEPIQPLHF. DNA of the CDR3: TGTGCCAGCAGTTTAGGGGAACCCATCCAACCCCTCCACTTT. The V call is TRBV12-3 or TRBV12-4, the J call TRBJ1-6, with unresolved D. The V and J ends lost 1 base and 12 bases respectively, with 13 bases between them. The CDR3 sequence is 14 residues long.

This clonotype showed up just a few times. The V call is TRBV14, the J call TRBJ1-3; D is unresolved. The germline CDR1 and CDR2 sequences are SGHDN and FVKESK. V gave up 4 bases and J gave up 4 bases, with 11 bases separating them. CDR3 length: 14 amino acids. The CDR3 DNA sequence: TGTGCCAGCAGCCGTGCAGAAGGAGGAAACACCATATATTTT. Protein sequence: CASSRAEGGNTIYF.

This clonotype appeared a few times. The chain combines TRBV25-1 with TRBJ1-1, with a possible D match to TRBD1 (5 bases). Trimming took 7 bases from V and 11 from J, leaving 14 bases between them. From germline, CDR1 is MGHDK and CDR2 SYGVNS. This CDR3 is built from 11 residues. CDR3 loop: CASMQGDGAFF. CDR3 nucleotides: TGTGCCAGCATGCAGGGAGACGGGGCTTTCTTT.

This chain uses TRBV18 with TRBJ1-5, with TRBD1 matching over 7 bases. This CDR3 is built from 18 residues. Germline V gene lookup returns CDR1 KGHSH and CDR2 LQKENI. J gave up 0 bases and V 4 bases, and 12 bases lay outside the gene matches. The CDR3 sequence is CASSHRDRLSDSNQPQHF. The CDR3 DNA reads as TGTGCCAGCTCACACCGGGACAGACTATCCGATAGCAATCAGCCCCAGCATTTT.

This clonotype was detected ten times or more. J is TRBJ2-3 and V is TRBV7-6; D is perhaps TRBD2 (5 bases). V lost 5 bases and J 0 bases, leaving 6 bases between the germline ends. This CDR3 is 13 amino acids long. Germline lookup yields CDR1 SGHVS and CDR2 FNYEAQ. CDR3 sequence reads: CASSRTSTDTQYF. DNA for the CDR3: TGTGCCAGCAGCCGGACTAGCACAGATACGCAGTATTTT. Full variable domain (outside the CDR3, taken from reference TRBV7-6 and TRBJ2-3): GAGVSQSPRYKVTKRGQDVALRCDPISGHVSLYWYRQALGQGPEFLTYFNYEAQQDKSGLPNDRFSAERPEGSISTLTIQRTEQRDSAMYRCASSRTSTDTQYFGPGTRLTVL.

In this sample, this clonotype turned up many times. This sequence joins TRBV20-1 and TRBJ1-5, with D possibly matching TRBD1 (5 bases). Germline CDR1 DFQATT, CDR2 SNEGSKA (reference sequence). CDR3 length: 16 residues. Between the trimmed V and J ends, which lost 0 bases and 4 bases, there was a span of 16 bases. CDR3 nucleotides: TGCAGTGCTAGAGATGTACGGGGCACGATGAATCAGCCCCAGCATTTT. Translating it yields CSARDVRGTMNQPQHF.

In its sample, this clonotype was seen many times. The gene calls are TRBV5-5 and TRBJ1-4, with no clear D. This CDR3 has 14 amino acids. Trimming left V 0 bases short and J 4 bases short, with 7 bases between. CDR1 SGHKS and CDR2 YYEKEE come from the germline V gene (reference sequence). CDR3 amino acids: CASSLGQNNEKLFF. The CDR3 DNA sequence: TGTGCCAGCAGCTTGGGGCAGAATAATGAAAAACTGTTTTTT.

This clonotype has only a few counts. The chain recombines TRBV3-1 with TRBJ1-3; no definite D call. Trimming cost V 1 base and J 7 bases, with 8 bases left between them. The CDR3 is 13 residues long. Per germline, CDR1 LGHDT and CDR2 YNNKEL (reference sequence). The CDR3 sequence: CASSQAGSNTIYF. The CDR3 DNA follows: TGTGCCAGCAGCCAAGCTGGGAGCAACACCATATATTTT.

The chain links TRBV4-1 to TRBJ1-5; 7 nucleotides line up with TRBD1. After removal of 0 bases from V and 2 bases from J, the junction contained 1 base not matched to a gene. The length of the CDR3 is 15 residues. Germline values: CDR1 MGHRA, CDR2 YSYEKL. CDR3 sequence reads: CASSQEDRGNQPQHF. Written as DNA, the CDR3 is TGCGCCAGCAGCCAAGAAGACAGGGGCAATCAGCCCCAGCATTTT.

CDR3 loop: CASNRTGGSAMTGELFF. The CDR3 nucleotides are TGTGCCAGCAACCGAACGGGGGGTTCTGCAATGACCGGGGAGCTGTTTTTT. This chain links TRBV7-3 with TRBJ2-2; 7 bases are shared with TRBD2. Germline CDR1 and CDR2: SGHTA and FQGTGA. Losses at the gene ends were 7 bases for V and 5 bases for J; bases not matched to a gene: 16. CDR3 size: 17 residues.

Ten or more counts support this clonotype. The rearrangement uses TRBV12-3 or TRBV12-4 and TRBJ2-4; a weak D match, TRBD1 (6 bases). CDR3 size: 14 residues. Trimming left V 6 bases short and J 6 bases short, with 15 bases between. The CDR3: CASSPTGLTNIQYF. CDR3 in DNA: TGTGCCAGCAGCCCTACAGGGTTGACAAACATTCAGTACTTC.

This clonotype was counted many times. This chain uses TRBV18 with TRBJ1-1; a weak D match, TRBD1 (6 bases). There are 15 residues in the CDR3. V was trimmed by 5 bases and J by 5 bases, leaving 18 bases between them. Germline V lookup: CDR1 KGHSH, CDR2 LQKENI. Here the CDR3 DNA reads TGTGCCAGCTCAACGAGTGGGGGCAGGGGAACTGAAGCTTTCTTT. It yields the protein CASSTSGGRGTEAFF.

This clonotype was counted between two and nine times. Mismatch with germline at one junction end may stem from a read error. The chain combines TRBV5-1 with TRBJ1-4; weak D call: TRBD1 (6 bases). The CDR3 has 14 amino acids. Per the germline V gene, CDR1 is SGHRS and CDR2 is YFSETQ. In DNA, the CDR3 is TGCGCCAGCGGCTTGGGGGCAGGGGACGAAAAACTGTTTTTT. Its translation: CASGLGAGDEKLFF. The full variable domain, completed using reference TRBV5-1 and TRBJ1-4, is KAGVTQTPRYLIKTRGQQVTLSCSPISGHRSVSWYQQTPGQGLQFLFEYFSETQRNKGNFPGRFSGRQFSNSRSEMNVSTLELGDSALYLCASGLGAGDEKLFFGSGTQLSVL.

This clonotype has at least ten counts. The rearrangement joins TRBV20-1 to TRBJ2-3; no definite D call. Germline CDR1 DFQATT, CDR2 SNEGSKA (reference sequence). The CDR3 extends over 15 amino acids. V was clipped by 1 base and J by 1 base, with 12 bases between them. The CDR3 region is CSARGLEIRTDTQYF. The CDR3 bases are TGCAGTGCTAGAGGGTTAGAGATCCGCACAGATACGCAGTATTTT.

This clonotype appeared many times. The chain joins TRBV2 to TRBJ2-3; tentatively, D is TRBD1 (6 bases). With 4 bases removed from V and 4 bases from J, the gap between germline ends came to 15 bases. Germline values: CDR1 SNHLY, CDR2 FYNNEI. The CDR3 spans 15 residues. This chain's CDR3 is CASSGGQTPADTQYF. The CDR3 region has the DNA TGTGCCAGCAGTGGGGGGCAGACCCCCGCAGATACGCAGTATTTT.

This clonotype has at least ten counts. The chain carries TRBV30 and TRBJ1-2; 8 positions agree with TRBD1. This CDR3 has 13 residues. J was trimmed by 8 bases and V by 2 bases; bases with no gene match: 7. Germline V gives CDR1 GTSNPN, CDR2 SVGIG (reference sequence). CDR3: CAWSQTGEGGYTF. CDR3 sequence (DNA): TGTGCCTGGAGTCAGACAGGGGAAGGGGGCTACACCTTC.

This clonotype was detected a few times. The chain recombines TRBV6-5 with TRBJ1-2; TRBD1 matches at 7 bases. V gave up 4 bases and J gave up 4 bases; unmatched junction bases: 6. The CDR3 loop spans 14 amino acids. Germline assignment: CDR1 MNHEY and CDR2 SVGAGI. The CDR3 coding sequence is TGTGCCAGCAGTTTCAGACAGGGATCCTATGGCTACACCTTC. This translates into CASSFRQGSYGYTF.

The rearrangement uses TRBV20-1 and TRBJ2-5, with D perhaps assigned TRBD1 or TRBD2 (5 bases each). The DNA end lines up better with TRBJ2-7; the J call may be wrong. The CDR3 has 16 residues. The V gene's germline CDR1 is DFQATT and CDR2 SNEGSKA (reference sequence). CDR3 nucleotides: TGCAGTGCTTCCAAAATAGTCGGGACCCGGGCCTACGAGCAGTACTTC. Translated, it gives CSASKIVGTRAYEQYF.

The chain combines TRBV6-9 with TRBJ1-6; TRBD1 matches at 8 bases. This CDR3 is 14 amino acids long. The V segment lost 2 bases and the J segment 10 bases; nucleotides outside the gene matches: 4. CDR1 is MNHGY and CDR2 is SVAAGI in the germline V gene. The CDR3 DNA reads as TGTGCCAGCAGTTATGGACAGGGCGTATCACCCCTCCACTTT. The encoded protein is CASSYGQGVSPLHF.

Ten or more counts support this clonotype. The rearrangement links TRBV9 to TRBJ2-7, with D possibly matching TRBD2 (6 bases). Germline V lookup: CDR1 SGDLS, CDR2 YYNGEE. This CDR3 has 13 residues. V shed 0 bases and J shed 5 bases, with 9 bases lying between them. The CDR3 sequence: CASSVEGGNEQYF. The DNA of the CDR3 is TGTGCCAGCAGCGTAGAGGGCGGGAACGAGCAGTACTTC.

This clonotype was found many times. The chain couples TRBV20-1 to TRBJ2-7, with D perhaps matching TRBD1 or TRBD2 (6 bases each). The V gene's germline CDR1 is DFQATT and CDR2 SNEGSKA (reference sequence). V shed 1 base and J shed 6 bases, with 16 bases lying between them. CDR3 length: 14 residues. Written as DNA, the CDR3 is TGCAGTGCTAGAGTGACGGGGGCGCGGGGCGAGCAGTACTTC. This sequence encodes CSARVTGARGEQYF.

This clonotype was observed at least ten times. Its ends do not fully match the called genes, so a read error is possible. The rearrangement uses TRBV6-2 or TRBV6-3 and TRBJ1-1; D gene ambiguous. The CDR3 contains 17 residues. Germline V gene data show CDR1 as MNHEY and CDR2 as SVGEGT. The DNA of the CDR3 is TGTGCCAGCAGTGACTCCAAGGGAGGCAGAGCGAACACTGAAGCTTTCTTT. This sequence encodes CASSDSKGGRANTEAFF.

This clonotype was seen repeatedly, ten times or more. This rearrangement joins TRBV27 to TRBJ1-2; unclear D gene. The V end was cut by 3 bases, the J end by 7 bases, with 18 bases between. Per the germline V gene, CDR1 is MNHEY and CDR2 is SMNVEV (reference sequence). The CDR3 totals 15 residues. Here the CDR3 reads CASSFLASLATGYTF. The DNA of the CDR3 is TGTGCCAGCAGTTTCCTGGCCTCTTTGGCGACTGGCTACACCTTC.

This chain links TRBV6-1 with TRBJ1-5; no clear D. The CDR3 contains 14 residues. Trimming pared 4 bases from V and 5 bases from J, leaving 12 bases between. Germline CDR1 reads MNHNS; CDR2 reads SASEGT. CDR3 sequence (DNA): TGTGCCAGCAGTGTGGAGGGAAGGCATCAGCCCCAGCATTTT. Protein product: CASSVEGRHQPQHF.